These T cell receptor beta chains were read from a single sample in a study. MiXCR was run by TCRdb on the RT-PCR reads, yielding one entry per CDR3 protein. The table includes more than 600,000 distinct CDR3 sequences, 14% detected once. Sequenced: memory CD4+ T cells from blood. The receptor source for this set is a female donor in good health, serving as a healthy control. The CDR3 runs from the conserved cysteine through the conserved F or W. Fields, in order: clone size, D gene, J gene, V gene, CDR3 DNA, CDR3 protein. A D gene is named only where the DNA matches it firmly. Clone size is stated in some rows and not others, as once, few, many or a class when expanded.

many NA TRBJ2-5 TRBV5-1 TGTGCCAGCAGCTTGGGACGGGCCCAAGAGACCCAGTACTTC CASSLGRAQETQYF
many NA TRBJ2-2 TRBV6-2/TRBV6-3 TGTGCCAGCAGTTACACCTTGGGCCAGTCGGCCACCGGGGAGCTGTTTTTT CASSYTLGQSATGELFF
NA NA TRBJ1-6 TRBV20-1 TGCAGTGCTATGAATCCGGGTCGCACGAAGATGGGGTCACCCCTCCACTTT CSAMNPGRTKMGSPLHF
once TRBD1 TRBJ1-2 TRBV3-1 TGTGCCAGCAGCCAAGGAGGACAGGGCTTAAGAGGCTACACCTTC CASSQGGQGLRGYTF
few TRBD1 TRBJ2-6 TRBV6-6 TGTGCCAGCAGTTACCCGGACAGGGGCCTCTCTGGGGCCAACGTCCTGACTTTC CASSYPDRGLSGANVLTF
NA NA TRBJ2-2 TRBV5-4 TGTGCCAGCAGCAGTAAGGGGAGCACCGGGGAGCTGTTTTTT CASSSKGSTGELFF
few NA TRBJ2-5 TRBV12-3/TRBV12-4 TGTGCCAGCAGTTCGACCCACGGGTCGCAAGAGACCCAGTACTTC CASSSTHGSQETQYF
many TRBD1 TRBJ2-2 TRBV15 TGTGCCACCAGCAGTGTAGGGGGCGCGTCCGGGGAGCTGTTTTTT CATSSVGGASGELFF
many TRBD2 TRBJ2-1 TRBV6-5 TGTGCCAGCAGTGCTAGCGGCGGCCTCTACAATGAGCAGTTCTTC CASSASGGLYNEQFF
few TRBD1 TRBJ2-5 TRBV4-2 TGTGCCAGCAGCCAAGAACAGGGGCGGTATCGGGACAGGGGTTACGAGACCCAGTACTTC CASSQEQGRYRDRGYETQYF
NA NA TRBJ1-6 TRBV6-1 TGTGCCAGCAGTGCGGTTAGGGGACGGGGTAATTCACCCCTCCACTTT CASSAVRGRGNSPLHF
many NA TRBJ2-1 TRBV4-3 TGCGCCAGCAGCCAACGTACAGGGGAGGATGAGCAGTTCTTC CASSQRTGEDEQFF
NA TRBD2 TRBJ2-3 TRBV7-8 TGTGCCAGCAGTCGAAACAGGGTACTAGCGGGAGTAAGCACAGATACGCAGTATTTT CASSRNRVLAGVSTDTQYF
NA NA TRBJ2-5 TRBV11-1 TGTGCCAGCAGCTTAAACCATGCCCTTGGGGAGACCCAGTACTTC CASSLNHALGETQYF
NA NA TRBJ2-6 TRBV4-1 TGCGCCAGCAGCCAACCAGGGACCGGGGCCAACGTCCTGACTTTC CASSQPGTGANVLTF
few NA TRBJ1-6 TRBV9 TGTGCCAGCAGCGTAGACAACCTGAGCTCCTATAATTCACCCCTCCACTTT CASSVDNLSSYNSPLHF
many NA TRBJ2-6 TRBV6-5 TGTGCCAGCTCTAGAACAAACTCTGGGGCCAACGTCCTGACTTTC CASSRTNSGANVLTF
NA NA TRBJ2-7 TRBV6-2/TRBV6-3 TGTGCCAGCAGTTCCGGGCCCCTCTCCTACGAGCAGTACTTC CASSSGPLSYEQYF
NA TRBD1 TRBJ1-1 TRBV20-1 TGCAGTGCTCGGCCGGTCCAGGGGGCCTCTGAAGCTTTCTTT CSARPVQGASEAFF
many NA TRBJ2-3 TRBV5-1 TGCGCCAGCAGCCTGTACCCGGCTGATACGCAGTATTTT CASSLYPADTQYF
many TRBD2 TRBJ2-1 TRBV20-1 TGCAGTGCTAGAGATCGGCGGGAGGACAATGAGCAGTTCTTC CSARDRREDNEQFF
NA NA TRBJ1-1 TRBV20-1 TGCAGTGCTAGGGTCCAGTTAAATATCGGGCGAGGGGCCAGGGATAACACTGAAGCTTTCTTT CSARVQLNIGRGARDNTEAFF
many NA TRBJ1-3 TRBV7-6 TGTGCCAGCAGCTTAGGGGCGGCCTCTGGAAACACCATATATTTT CASSLGAASGNTIYF
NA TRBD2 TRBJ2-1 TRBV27 TGTGCCAGCAGCTCCAGCGGGAGGGCCAATGAGCAGTTCTTC CASSSSGRANEQFF
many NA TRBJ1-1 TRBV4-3 TGCGCCAGCAGCCAAGACGGCGACCCGGCAGGGACTGAAGCTTTCTTT CASSQDGDPAGTEAFF
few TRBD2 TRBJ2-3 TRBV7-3 TGTGCCAGCAGCTTCGGACTAGCTGACACAGATACGCAGTATTTT CASSFGLADTDTQYF
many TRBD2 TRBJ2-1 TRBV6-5 TGTGCCAGCAGTTACAGTACTAGCGGGAAATACGAGCAGTTCTTC CASSYSTSGKYEQFF
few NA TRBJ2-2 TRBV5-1 TGCGCCAGCACCGCAGAGGGGAACGCCGGGGAGCTGTTTTTT CASTAEGNAGELFF
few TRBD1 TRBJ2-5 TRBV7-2 TGTGCCAGCAGCGTCCGGGACAGAGAGACCCAGTACTTC CASSVRDRETQYF
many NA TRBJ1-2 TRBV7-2 TGTGCCAGCAGCTTAGCCACAGCCCTAACCCCCTATGGCTACACCTTC CASSLATALTPYGYTF
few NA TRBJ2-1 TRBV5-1 TGCGCCAGCAGCTTGGAGGGTCCCACCAATGAGCAGTTCTTC CASSLEGPTNEQFF
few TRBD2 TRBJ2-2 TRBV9 TGTGCCAGCAGCGTAGCCGGCGGGAGGGCCTACACCGGGGAGCTGTTTTTT CASSVAGGRAYTGELFF
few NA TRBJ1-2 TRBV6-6 TGTGCCAGCAGTTACCCGCAGGGTAGCCATGGCTACACCTTC CASSYPQGSHGYTF
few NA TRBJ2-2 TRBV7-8 TGTGCCAGCAAAGAAGGCGGGGGCGACGCGAGCAGGGAGCTGTTTTTT CASKEGGGDASRELFF
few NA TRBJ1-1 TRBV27 TGTGCCAGCAGACCGGGACCCACGAACACTGAAGCTTTCTTT CASRPGPTNTEAFF
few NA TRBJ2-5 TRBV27 TGTGCCAGCAGTTTAATGGGGTCTAGCGAGGAGACCCAGTACTTC CASSLMGSSEETQYF
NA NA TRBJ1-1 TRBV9 TGTGCCAGCGGCGTGGCTGAAGCTTTCTTT CASGVAEAFF
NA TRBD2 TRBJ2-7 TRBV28 TGTGCCAGCCGGGATTTAGCGGGAATTGTGTACGAGCAGTACTTC CASRDLAGIVYEQYF
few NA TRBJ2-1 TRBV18 TGTGCCAGCTCACCTGTCGGGGCGGGGATGAATGAGCAGTTCTTC CASSPVGAGMNEQFF
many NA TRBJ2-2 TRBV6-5 TGTGCCAGCAGTTACGTTAGGGGATTGGACACCGGGGAGCTGTTTTTT CASSYVRGLDTGELFF
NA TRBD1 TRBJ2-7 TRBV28 TGTGCCAGCAGCTCCGTAGAGGGCAGGGGGCATTACGAGCAGTACTTC CASSSVEGRGHYEQYF
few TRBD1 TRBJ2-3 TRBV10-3 TGTGCCACTGGACAGGCGGTCACAGATACGCAGTATTTT CATGQAVTDTQYF
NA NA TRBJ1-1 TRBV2 TGTGCCAGCAATCAGGAACGGGGTGGTTGGGCTTTCTTT CASNQERGGWAFF
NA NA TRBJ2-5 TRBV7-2 TGTGCCAGCAGCCTATTTACAGGGCTGCAAGAGACCCAGTACTTC CASSLFTGLQETQYF
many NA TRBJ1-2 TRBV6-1 TGTGCCAGCCGGCCGGACAATAACTATGGCTACACCTTC CASRPDNNYGYTF
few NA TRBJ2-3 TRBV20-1 TGCAGTGCTAGAGGTTACGGGGCTTATCAAGGGGATACGCAGTATTTT CSARGYGAYQGDTQYF
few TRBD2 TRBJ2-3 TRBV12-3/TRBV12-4 TGTGCCAGCAGTCGACTAGCGGGGGGGGGTATCACAGATACGCAGTATTTT CASSRLAGGGITDTQYF
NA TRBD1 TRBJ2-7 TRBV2 TGTGCCAGCAAACCAGGGGGCGTCTGGGACGAGCAGTACTTC CASKPGGVWDEQYF
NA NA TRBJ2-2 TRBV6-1 TGTGCCAGCAGGAGGGGGTACTTGGGCACCGGGGAGCTGTTTTTT CASRRGYLGTGELFF
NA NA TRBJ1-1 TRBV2 TGTGCCAGCAGACGAAGGGGGTTTAACACTGAAGCTTTCTTT CASRRRGFNTEAFF
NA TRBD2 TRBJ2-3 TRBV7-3 TGTGCCAGCAGCGAGCTCCAGCGGGGGGCCCGGGGTACGCAGTATTTT CASSELQRGARGTQYF
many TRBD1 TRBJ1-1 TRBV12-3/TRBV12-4 TGTGCCAGCAGTTGGACAGGGATAAACACTGAAGCTTTCTTT CASSWTGINTEAFF
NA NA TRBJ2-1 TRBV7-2 TGTGCCAGCAGCTTAGGAATGGGAAGGGCCAACAATGAGCAGTTCTTC CASSLGMGRANNEQFF
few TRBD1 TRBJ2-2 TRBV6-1 TGTGCCAGATTACAGGGGGTGGTAACCGGGGAGCTGTTTTTT CARLQGVVTGELFF